This record concerns one TCR beta chain sequence. This specimen comes from a study of blood T cell repertoires in COVID-19. Across the study: Sites across the United States, Italy and Spain contributed samples from acute and convalescent COVID-19. The cDNA or gDNA used as material had been derived from T cells, B-cell-depleted T cells, or PBMCs.

In the authors' workflow: Reference gene primer amplification gave estimated nucleated cell counts. TCRdb's copy holds only in-frame clones and misses some; the assay was immunoSEQ multiplex PCR. The DNA gave D and trimming, while V, J and clone size come from that table. The table shows about 240,000 clones, with around 87% occurring only once. The CDR3 contains 15 residues. Germline V CDR1 and CDR2: LNHNV, YYDKDF (reference sequence). V lost 10 bases and J lost 4; bases outside the gene matches: 8. The chain employs TRBV15 and TRBJ1-3, with TRBD1 matching over 12 bases. This TCR came from a man aged 55 to 70 who had recovered from COVID-19. The sample was peripheral blood. Here the CDR3 DNA reads TGTGCCAGTCAGGGACAGGGGGCGTCAGGAAACACCATATATTTT. The encoded protein is CASQGQGASGNTIYF.